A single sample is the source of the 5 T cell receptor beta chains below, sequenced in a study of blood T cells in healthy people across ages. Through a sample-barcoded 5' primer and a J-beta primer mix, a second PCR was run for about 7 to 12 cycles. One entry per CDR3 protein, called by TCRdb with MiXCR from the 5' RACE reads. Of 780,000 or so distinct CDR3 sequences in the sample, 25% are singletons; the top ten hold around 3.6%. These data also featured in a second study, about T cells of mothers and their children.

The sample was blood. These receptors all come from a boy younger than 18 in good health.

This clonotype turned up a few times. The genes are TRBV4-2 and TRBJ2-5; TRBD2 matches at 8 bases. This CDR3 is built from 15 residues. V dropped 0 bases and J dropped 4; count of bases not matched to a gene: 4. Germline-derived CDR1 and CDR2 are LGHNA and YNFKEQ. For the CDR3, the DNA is TGTGCCAGCAGCCAAGATGGGAGCGGGGGAGAGACCCAGTACTTC. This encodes CASSQDGSGGETQYF.

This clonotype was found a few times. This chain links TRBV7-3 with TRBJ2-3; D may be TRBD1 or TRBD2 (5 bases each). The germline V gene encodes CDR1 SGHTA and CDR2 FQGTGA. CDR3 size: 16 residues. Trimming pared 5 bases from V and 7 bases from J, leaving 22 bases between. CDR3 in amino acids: CASSEGYERARYTQYF. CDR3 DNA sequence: TGTGCCAGCAGCGAGGGGTATGAGAGGGCTCGATATACGCAGTATTTT.

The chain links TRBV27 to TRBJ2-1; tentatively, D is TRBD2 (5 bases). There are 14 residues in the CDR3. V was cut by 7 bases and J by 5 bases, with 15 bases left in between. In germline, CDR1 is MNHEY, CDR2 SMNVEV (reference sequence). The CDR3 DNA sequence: TGTGCCAGCACCAGTAGCAGTAGCGACAATGAGCAGTTCTTC. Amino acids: CASTSSSSDNEQFF.

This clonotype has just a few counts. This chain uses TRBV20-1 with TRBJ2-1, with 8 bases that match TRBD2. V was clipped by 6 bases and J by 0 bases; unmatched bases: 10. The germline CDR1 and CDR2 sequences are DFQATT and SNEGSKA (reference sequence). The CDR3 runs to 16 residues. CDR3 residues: CSAAGLDPGSYNEQFF. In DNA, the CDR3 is TGCAGTGCAGCGGGACTAGATCCCGGCTCCTACAATGAGCAGTTCTTC.

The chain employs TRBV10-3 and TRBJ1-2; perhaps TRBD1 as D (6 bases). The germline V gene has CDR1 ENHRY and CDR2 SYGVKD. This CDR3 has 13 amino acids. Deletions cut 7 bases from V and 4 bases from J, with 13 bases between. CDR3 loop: CAIKGGNRYGYTF. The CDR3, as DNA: TGTGCCATCAAGGGGGGAAATCGCTATGGCTACACCTTC.